This TCR beta chain stems from a study of post-analysis software for immune sequencing data. Study-level findings and limits: Comparison with controls showed significantly lower normalized Chao1 diversity in multiple sclerosis patients. Comparison of patients with controls showed 5 or 6 TRBV segments more frequent in patients, TRBV5-6, TRBV5-1 and TRBV20-1 among them.

Prepared TCR beta cDNA libraries contained unique molecular identifiers. A single record per CDR3 protein comes from TCRdb applying MiXCR to the PCR reads. In the table there are roughly 400,000 distinct CDR3 sequences, approximately 39% of which are singletons. In this sample, this clonotype turned up a few times. Its target is unknown. Germline CDR1 reads SEHNR; CDR2 reads FQNEAQ (reference sequence). CDR3 length: 15 residues. Material for sequencing was blood. The TCR originated in a girl aged 2-9 years with multiple sclerosis. The chain recombines TRBV7-9 with TRBJ2-5; D remains ambiguous. Gene TRBJ2-7 matches the end of the DNA better, so the J call may be wrong. CDR3 loop: CASSLCDAFCLEQYF. The CDR3 DNA reads TGTGCCAGCAGCTTATGTGACGCCTTCTGCCTCGAGCAGTACTTC.